This TCR beta chain was sequenced during a study of shared clonotypes between healthy human individuals. The method was immunoSEQ multiplex PCR; TCRdb's version includes in-frame clones alone and lacks a portion of them. Counted here are approximately 1.5 million clones, 98% occurring once; the ten biggest clones make up around 0.38%. Germline values: CDR1 SGHTA, CDR2 FQGNSA. V dropped 4 bases and J dropped 3 bases, with 12 bases sitting between them. CDR3 length equals 14 residues. This TCR came from a man aged 30-40 years in good health. V gene TRBV7-2 combines with J gene TRBJ1-1, with D unclear. The sequencing sample was made of naive CD4+ T cells sorted from blood. Subset denoted: CD45RA+ positively selected. The CDR3 sequence is CASSSRPGYTEAFF. CDR3 nucleotide sequence: TGTGCCAGCAGCTCGCGACCCGGGTACACTGAAGCTTTCTTT.